This is a list of T cell receptor beta chains from one sample in a study of blood T cell repertoires in COVID-19. Sequencing was performed with immunoSEQ multiplex PCR; in TCRdb, only in-frame clones are kept and a portion is missing. The profile shows about 260,000 clones, approximately 86% of them singletons. The sequenced sample consisted of peripheral blood. Source of these receptors: a woman between 55 and 75 years old with COVID-19, enrolled during active disease. CDR3s include the opening cysteine and the closing phenylalanine or tryptophan. A D gene is named only where the DNA matches it firmly. Clone size is given for some rows only: seen once, a few or many times, or a class if the clone is expanded.

size,V,D,J,DNA,CDR3
-,TRBV28,-,TRBJ1-6,TGTGCCAGCGAACCCCCAGGGCCCCAAAACGCAAATTCACCCCTCCACTTT,CASEPPGPQNANSPLHF
-,TRBV5-1,-,TRBJ2-3,TGCGCCAGCAGCTCTCCCCAGGGGTTGCCGGGCACAGATACGCAGTATTTT,CASSSPQGLPGTDTQYF
-,TRBV28,TRBD2,TRBJ2-3,TGTGCCAGCAGTTTTCGAGCGGGAACTACCATTAGCACAGATACGCAGTATTTT,CASSFRAGTTISTDTQYF
-,TRBV11-3,-,TRBJ2-5,TGTGCCAGCAGCCCGGGGGACTCTAAGCTAGAGACCCAGTACTTC,CASSPGDSKLETQYF
-,TRBV14,-,TRBJ2-3,TGTGCCAGCAGCCAAGACTTCCGGTCGACAGATACGCAGTATTTT,CASSQDFRSTDTQYF
-,TRBV15,-,TRBJ2-2,TGTGCCACCAGCAGAGGTTCCCGGGGGAACACCGGGGAGCTGTTTTTT,CATSRGSRGNTGELFF
-,TRBV27,-,TRBJ2-5,TGTGCCAGCAGGGTCCAAGGAGGGAAGACCCAGTACTTC,CASRVQGGKTQYF
once,TRBV6-5,TRBD1,TRBJ2-3,TGTGCCAGCAGTCGTACAGGGGGCCGCACAGATACGCAGTATTTT,CASSRTGGRTDTQYF
-,TRBV5-1,-,TRBJ2-1,TGCGCCAGCAGCTTCGATTCGAGCTCCTACAATGAGCAGTTCTTC,CASSFDSSSYNEQFF
-,TRBV7-9,-,TRBJ1-5,TGTGCCAGCAGCTTAGGTAGCGGAAATCAGCCCCAGCATTTT,CASSLGSGNQPQHF
-,TRBV7-9,-,TRBJ2-1,TGTGCCAGCAGCTTAGAAGTCGGGGTGTACATGAATGAGCAGTTCTTC,CASSLEVGVYMNEQFF
-,TRBV5-1,-,TRBJ2-1,TGCGCCAGCAGCTTGGACAGCATCTCCTACAATGAGCAGTTCTTC,CASSLDSISYNEQFF
-,TRBV5-1,TRBD1,TRBJ1-2,TGCGCCAGCAGCTCGACAGGGGGGAACTATGGCTACACCTTC,CASSSTGGNYGYTF
once,TRBV28,-,TRBJ1-5,TGTGCCAGCAGTGCGCAGGCGTCAGGGGCCAATCAGCCCCAGCATTTT,CASSAQASGANQPQHF
-,TRBV7-9,TRBD2,TRBJ2-7,TGTGCCAGCAGCTTAGCAGCGGGAGCCTCATACGAGCAGTACTTC,CASSLAAGASYEQYF